This TCR beta chain was sequenced in a study of cytomegalovirus exposure and HLA in healthy donors. Background on the study: Caucasian-associated ancestry cluster membership applied to about 77% of a few hundred genotyped donors. Whole-study findings and limits: The investigators catalogued 150 to 200 TCR beta chains as cytomegalovirus-associated. Equally common other TCR beta chains were less clonally expanded than HLA-associated ones, a later analysis found. Common viral pathogens (according to a later analysis) appeared linked to several of the most significant clusters.

The primer mix had 60 Vbeta and 13 Jbeta primers. Some clones are missing from TCRdb's copy, which holds only in-frame ones; the method was immunoSEQ multiplex PCR. The table shows 200,000 to 250,000 clones, with approximately 70% occurring only once. V lost 7 bases and J lost 2; bases outside the gene matches: 5. This CDR3 is 15 amino acids long. In germline, CDR1 is SGHTA, CDR2 FQGTGA. On this clone: What it recognizes is unknown.

The receptor comes from a woman aged 25-40 years in good health and CMV-seronegative. The V and J genes are TRBV7-3 and TRBJ2-2, with TRBD1 identical over 9 bases. The sequencing input was PBMCs. The CDR3 DNA is TGTGCCAGCACCACAGGGGGCCCTAACACCGGGGAGCTGTTTTTT. Translating it yields CASTTGGPNTGELFF.